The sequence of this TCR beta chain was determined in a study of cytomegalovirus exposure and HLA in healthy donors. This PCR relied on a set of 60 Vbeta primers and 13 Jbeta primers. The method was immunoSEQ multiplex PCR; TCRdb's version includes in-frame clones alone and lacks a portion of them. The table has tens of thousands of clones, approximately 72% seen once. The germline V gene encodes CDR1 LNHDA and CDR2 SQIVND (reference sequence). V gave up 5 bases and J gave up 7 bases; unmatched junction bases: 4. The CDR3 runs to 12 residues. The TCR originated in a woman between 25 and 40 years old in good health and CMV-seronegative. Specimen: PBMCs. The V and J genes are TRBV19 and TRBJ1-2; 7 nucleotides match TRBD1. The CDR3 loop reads CASSAPGGGYTF. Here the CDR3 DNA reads TGTGCCAGTAGTGCACCAGGGGGTGGCTACACCTTC.